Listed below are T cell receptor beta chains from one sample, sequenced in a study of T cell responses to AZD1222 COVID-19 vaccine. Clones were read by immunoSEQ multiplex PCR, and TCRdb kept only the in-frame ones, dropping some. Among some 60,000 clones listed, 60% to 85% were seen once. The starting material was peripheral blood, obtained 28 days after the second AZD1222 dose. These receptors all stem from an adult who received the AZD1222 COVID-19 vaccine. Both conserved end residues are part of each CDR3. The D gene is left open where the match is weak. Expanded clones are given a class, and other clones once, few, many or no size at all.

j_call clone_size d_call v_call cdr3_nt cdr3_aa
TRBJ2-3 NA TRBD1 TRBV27 TGTGCCAGCAGTCCAAACCCCGGACAGGGTGGCGCAGATACGCAGTATTTT CASSPNPGQGGADTQYF
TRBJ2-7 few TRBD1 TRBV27 TGTGCCAGCAGCCGGACAGGGGGCGGGGACGAGCAGTACTTC CASSRTGGGDEQYF
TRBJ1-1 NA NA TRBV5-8 TGTGCCAGCCCCCAACAGCTCATGAACACTGAAGCTTTCTTT CASPQQLMNTEAFF
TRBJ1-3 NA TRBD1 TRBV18 TGTGCCAGCTCTGGGGACAGGGCTGGAAACACCATATATTTT CASSGDRAGNTIYF
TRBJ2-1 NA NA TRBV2 TGTGCCAGCAGTGGGGGCAGAACCTACAATGAGCAGTTCTTC CASSGGRTYNEQFF
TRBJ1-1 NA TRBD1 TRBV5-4 TGTGCCAGCAGAGTGGGACAGGCTAACACTGAAGCTTTCTTT CASRVGQANTEAFF
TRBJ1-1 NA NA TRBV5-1 TGCGCCAGCAGCTTGGAGGTTGAGAACACTGAAGCTTTCTTT CASSLEVENTEAFF
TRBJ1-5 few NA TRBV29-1 TGCAGCGTTGAAAGGGGAATCAATCAGCCCCAGCATTTT CSVERGINQPQHF
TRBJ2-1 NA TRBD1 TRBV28 TGTGCCAGCAGTTTGGACAGGGGGGGTGAGCAGTTCTTC CASSLDRGGEQFF
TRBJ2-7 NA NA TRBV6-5 TGTGCCAGCACTGGGGACGCGGCTAGGGAGCAGTACTTC CASTGDAAREQYF
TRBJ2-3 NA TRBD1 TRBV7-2 TGTGCCAGCAGCGATCAGACAGGGTTCGCAGATACGCAGTATTTT CASSDQTGFADTQYF
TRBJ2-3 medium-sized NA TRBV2 TGTGCCAGCAGTGCCCCTGGGGACGAAGTAGGGTTTGGAGATACGCAGTATTTT CASSAPGDEVGFGDTQYF
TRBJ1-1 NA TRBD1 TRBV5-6 TGTGCCAGCAGCTGGCGACAGGGCCGGGCCAGAACTGAAGCTTTCTTT CASSWRQGRARTEAFF
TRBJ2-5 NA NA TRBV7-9 TGTGCCAGCAGCTTATTGGGGGAGAAAGAGACCCAGTACTTC CASSLLGEKETQYF
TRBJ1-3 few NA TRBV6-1 TGTGCCAGCAGTGAAATTGCGGGGGGCATTAGTAACACCATATATTTT CASSEIAGGISNTIYF
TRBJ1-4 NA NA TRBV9 TGTGCCAGCAGCGTAGCTCTAAATGAAAAACTGTTTTTT CASSVALNEKLFF
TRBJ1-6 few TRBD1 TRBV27 TGTGCCAGCAGTTTCAGACAGGGTGGTGGTTCACCCCTCCACTTT CASSFRQGGGSPLHF
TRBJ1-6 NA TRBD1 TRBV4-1 TGCGCCAGCAGCCCCTTCGACAGGGAGAATTCACCCCTCCACTTT CASSPFDRENSPLHF
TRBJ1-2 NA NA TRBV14 TGTGCCAGCAGCAACGCAGGAAGTGGCTACACCTTC CASSNAGSGYTF
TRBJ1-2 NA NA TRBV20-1 TGCAGTGTAGTGCCCTACTATGGCTACACCTTC CSVVPYYGYTF
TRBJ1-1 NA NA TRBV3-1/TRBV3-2 TGTGCCAGCAGCCAAGACGGAGACACTGAAGCTTTCTTT CASSQDGDTEAFF
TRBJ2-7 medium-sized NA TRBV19 TGTGCCAGTAGTACTGCTCTCGGGGCCGAGCAGTACTTC CASSTALGAEQYF
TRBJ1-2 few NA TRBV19 TGTGCCAGTAGTATAACCCTCGACGATGGCTACACCTTC CASSITLDDGYTF